This entry concerns a single T cell receptor beta chain. Its cognate antigen is unknown. Germline V gives CDR1 GTSNPN, CDR2 SVGIG (reference sequence). The ends were cut back, 4 bases at V and 3 bases at J, with 15 bases in the middle. The CDR3 has 15 residues. The sample is drawn from a study of shared clonotypes between healthy human individuals. Original processing methods: Owing to the provision of junction-only sequences devoid of quality scores by immunoSEQ, filtering differed. Sequenced by immunoSEQ multiplex PCR; TCRdb stores in-frame clones only, minus some. The V and J calls and clone size are taken from that table; D and trimming were inferred from the DNA. The data hold millions of clones, with around nine tenths observed a single time. Regarding the study as a whole: Generation probabilities were higher for clonotypes shared across all four sorted-subset donors than for unshared ones. Naive subsets tended to show greater estimated richness than memory subsets.

Donation came from healthy HIV-negative adults that had no recent acute infections or vaccinations. The sequenced sample was naive CD4+ T cells sorted from blood. Subset noted: CD45RA+ positively selected. This clonotype originated in a man between 18 and 35 years old in good health. The rearrangement links TRBV30 to TRBJ2-2; TRBD1 is a possible D gene (5 bases). This CDR3 is CAWTNPGHYTGELFF. The CDR3 DNA reads as TGTGCCTGGACAAACCCCGGACACTACACCGGGGAGCTGTTTTTT.